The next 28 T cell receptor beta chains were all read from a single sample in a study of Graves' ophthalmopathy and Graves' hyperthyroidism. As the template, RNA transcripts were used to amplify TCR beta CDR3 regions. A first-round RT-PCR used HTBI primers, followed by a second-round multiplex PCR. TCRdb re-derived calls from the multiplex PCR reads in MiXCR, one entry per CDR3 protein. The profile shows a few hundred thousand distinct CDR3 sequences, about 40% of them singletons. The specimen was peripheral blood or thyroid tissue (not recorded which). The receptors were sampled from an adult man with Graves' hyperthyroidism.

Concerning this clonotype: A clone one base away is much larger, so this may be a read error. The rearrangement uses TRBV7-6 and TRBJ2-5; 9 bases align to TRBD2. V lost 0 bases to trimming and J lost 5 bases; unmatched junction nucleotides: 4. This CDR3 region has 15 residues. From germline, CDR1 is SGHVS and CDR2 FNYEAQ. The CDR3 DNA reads TGTGCCAGCAGCTTAGCTGATAGCGGGGGTGAGACCCAGTACTTC. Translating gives CASSLADSGGETQYF.

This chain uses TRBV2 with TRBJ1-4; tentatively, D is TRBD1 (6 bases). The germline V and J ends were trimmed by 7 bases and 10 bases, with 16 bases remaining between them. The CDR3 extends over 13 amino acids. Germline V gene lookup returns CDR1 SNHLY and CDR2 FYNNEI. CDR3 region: CASKGQGEGKLFF. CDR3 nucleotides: TGTGCCAGCAAGGGACAAGGTGAAGGAAAACTGTTTTTT. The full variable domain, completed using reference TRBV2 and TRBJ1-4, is EPEVTQTPSHQVTQMGQEVILRCVPISNHLYFYWYRQILGQKVEFLVSFYNNEISEKSEIFDDQFSVERPDGSNFTLKIRSTKLEDSAMYFCASKGQGEGKLFFGSGTQLSVL.

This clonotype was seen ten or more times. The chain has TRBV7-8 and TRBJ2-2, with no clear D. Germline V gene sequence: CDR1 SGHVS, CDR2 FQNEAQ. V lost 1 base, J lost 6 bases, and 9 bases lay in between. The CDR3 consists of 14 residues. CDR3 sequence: CASSLDLAAGELFF. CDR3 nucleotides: TGTGCCAGCAGCTTAGATCTCGCAGCCGGGGAGCTGTTTTTT.

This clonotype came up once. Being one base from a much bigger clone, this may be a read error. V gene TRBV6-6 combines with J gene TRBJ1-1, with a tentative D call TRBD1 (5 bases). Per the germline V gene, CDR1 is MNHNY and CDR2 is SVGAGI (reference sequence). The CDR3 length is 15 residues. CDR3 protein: CAGSPAGRGGTEAFF. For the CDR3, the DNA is TGTGCCGGCAGTCCCGCGGGCCGCGGGGGCACTGAAGCTTTCTTT.

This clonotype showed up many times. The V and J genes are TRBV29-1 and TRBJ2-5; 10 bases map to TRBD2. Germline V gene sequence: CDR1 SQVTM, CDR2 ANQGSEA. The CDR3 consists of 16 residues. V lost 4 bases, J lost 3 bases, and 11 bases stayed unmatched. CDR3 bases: TGCAGCGTTGTCCCCCTCCTTAGCGGGGGGAAAGAGACCCAGTACTTC. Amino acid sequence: CSVVPLLSGGKETQYF.

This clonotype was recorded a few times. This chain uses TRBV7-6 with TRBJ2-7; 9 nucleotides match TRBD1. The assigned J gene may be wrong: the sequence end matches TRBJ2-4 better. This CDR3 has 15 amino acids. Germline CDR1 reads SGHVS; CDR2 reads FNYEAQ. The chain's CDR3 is CASSPGQGDKNIQYF. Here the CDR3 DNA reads TGTGCCAGCAGTCCGGGACAGGGCGACAAAAACATTCAGTACTTC.

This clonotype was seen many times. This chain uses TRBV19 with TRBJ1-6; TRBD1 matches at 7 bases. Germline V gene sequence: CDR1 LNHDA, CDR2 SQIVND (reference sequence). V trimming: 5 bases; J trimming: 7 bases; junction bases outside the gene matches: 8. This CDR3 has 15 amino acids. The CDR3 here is CASSADRVRNSPLHF. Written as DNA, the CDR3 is TGTGCCAGTAGTGCCGACAGGGTACGGAATTCACCCCTCCACTTT.

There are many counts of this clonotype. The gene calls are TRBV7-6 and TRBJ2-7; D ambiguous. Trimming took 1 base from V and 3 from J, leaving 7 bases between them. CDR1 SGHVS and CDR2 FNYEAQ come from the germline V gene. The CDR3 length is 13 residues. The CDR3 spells CASSLVTNYEQYF. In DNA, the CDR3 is TGTGCCAGCAGCTTAGTTACCAACTACGAGCAGTACTTC.

The CDR3 here is CATSSPTGTGYNQPQHF. Written as DNA, the CDR3 is TGTGCCACCAGCAGCCCCACCGGGACAGGGTACAATCAGCCCCAGCATTTT. V gene TRBV15 combines with J gene TRBJ1-5, with 9 bases aligning to TRBD1. The CDR3 has 17 residues. Trimming cost V 3 bases and J 3 bases; bases outside gene matches: 9. Germline loops: CDR1 LNHNV, CDR2 YYDKDF (reference sequence).

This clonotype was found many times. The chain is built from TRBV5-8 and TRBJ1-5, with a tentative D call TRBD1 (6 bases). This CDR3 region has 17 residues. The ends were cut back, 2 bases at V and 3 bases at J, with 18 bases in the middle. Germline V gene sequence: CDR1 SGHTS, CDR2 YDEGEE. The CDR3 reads CASSFRTETFPNQPQHF. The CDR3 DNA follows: TGTGCCAGCAGCTTCAGGACAGAAACCTTCCCCAATCAGCCCCAGCATTTT.

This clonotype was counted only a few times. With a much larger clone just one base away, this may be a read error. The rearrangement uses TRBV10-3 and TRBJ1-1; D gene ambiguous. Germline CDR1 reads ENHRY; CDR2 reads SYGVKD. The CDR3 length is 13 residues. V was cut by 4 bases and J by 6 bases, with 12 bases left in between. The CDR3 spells CAISVQGGSEAFF. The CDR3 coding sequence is TGTGCCATCAGTGTGCAAGGCGGGTCTGAAGCTTTCTTT.

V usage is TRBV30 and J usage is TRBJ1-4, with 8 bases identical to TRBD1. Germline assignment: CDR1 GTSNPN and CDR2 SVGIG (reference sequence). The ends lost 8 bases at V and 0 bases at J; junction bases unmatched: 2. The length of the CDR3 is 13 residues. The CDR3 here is CAGRGPTNEKLFF. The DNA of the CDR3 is TGTGCCGGCAGGGGGCCAACTAATGAAAAACTGTTTTTT.

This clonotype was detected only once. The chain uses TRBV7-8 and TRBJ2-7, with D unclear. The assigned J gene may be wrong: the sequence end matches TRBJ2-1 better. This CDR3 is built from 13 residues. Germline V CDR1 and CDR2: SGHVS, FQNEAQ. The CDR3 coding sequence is TGTGCCAGCAGCCCTGACCCCGACAATGAGCAGTTCTTC. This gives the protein CASSPDPDNEQFF.

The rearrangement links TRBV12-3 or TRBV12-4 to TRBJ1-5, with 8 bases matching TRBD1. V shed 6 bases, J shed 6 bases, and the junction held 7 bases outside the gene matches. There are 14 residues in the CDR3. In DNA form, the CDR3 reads TGTGCCAGCAGCACAGGGGGTAAGAGTCAGCCCCAGCATTTT. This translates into CASSTGGKSQPQHF.

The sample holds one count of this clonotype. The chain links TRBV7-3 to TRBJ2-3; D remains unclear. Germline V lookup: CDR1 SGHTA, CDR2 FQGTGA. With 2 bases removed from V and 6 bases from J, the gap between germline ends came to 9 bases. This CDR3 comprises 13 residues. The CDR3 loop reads CASSLAQADTQYF. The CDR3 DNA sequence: TGTGCCAGCAGCTTAGCCCAGGCCGATACGCAGTATTTT.

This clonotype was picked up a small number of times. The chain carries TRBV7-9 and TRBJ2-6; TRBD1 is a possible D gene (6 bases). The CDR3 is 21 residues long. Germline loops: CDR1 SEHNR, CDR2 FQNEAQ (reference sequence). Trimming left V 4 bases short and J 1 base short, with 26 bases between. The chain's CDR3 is CASSSNRPQGYDISGANVLTF. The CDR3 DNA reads TGTGCCAGCAGCTCCAATCGCCCCCAGGGGTATGACATTTCTGGGGCCAACGTCCTGACTTTC.

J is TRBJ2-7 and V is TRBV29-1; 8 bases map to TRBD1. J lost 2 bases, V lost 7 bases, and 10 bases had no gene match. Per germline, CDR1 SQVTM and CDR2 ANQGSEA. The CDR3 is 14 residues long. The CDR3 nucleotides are TGCAGCGCTCTAGGACAGGGCTTTACCTACGAGCAGTACTTC. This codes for CSALGQGFTYEQYF.

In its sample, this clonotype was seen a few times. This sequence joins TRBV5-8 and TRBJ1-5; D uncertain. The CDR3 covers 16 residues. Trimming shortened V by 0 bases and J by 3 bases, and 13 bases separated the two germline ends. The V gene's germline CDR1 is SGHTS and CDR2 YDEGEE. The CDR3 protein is CASSLEENVLNQPQHF. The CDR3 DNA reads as TGTGCCAGCAGCTTGGAGGAGAACGTACTCAATCAGCCCCAGCATTTT.

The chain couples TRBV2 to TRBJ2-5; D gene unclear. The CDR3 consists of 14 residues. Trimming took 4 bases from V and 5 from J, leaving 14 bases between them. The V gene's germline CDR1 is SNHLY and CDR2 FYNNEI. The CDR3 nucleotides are TGTGCCAGCAGTGCCGCGCCTTGGATGGAGACCCAGTACTTC. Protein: CASSAAPWMETQYF. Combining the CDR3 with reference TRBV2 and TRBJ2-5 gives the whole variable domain EPEVTQTPSHQVTQMGQEVILRCVPISNHLYFYWYRQILGQKVEFLVSFYNNEISEKSEIFDDQFSVERPDGSNFTLKIRSTKLEDSAMYFCASSAAPWMETQYFGPGTRLLVL.

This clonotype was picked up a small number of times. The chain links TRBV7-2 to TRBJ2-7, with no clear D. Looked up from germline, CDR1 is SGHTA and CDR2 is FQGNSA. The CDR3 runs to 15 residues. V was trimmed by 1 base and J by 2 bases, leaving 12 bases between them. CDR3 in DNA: TGTGCCAGCAGCTTAGAATATGCATATACCTACGAGCAGTACTTC. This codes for CASSLEYAYTYEQYF.

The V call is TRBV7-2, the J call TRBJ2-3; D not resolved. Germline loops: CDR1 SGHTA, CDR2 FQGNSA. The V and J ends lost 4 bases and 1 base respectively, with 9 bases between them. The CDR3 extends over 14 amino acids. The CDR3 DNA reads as TGTGCCAGCAGCTCGTACCTAGGCACAGATACGCAGTATTTT. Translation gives CASSSYLGTDTQYF.

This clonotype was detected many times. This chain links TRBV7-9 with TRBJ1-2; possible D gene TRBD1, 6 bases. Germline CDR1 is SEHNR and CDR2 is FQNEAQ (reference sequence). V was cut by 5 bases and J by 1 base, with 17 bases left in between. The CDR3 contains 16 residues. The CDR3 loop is CASSPRGAGNNYGYTF. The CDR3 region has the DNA TGTGCCAGCAGCCCTAGGGGGGCAGGGAATAACTATGGCTACACCTTC.

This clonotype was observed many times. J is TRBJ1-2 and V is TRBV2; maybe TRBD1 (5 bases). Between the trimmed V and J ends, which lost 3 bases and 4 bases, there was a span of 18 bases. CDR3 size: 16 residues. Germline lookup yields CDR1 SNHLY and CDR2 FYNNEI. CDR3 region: CASSDFISGRGYGYTF. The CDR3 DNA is TGTGCCAGCAGTGATTTTATCTCAGGGAGAGGCTATGGCTACACCTTC.

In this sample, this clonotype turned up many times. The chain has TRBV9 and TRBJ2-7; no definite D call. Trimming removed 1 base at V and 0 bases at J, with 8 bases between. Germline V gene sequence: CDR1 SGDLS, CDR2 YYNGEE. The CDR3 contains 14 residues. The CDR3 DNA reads TGTGCCAGCAGCGTAACCCCAGTCTCCTACGAGCAGTACTTC. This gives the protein CASSVTPVSYEQYF.

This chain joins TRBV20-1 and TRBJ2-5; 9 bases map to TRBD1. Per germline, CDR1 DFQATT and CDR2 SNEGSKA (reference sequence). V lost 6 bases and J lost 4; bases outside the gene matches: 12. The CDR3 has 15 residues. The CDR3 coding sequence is TGCAGTGCCAGCAGCCAGGGGACAGGGCCAGAGACCCAGTACTTC. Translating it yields CSASSQGTGPETQYF.

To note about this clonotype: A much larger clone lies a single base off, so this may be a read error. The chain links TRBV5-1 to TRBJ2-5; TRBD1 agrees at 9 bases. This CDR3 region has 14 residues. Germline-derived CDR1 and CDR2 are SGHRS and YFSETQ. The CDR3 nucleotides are TGCGCCAGCAGCGGGACAGGGTCCCAAGAGGCCCAGTACTTC. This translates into CASSGTGSQEAQYF.

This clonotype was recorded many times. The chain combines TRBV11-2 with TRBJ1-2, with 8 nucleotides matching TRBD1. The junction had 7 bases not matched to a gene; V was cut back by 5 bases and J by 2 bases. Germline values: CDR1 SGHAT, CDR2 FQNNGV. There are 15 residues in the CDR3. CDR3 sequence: CASSESGQGNYGYTF. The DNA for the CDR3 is TGTGCCAGCAGCGAGTCAGGACAGGGCAACTATGGCTACACCTTC.

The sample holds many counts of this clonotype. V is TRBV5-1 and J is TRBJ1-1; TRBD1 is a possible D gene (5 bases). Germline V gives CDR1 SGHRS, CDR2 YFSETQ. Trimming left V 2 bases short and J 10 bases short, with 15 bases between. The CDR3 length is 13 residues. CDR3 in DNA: TGCGCCAGCAGCTTTCAACCAGAGGGGTCAGCTTTCTTT. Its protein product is CASSFQPEGSAFF.